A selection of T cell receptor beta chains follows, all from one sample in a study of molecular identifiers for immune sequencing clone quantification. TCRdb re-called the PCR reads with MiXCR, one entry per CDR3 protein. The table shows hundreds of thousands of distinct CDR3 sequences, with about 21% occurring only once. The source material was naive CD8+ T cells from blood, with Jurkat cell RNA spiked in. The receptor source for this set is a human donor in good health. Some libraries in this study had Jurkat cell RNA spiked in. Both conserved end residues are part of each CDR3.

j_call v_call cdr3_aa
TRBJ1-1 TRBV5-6 CASSWRGGGEAFF
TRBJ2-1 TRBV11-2 CASSFPASGTSYNEQFF
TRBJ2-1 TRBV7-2 CASSIRGWGAPEQFF
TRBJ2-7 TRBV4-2 CASSQEWTSGTYEQYF
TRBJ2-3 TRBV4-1 CASSPRALALTDTQYF
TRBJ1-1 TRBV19 CASTIYPTGTEAFF
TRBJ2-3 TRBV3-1 CASSQAGGGITDTQYF
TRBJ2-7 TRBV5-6 CASSLYGQGSLPEQYF
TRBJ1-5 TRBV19 CASSIDQGTNQPQHF
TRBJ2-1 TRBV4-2 CASSQVGIYNEQFF
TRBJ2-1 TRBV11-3 CASSSQGGYNEQFF
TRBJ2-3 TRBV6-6 CASSYYLGDTQYF
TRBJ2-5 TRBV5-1 CASSLEIRVQETQYF
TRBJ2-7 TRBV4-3 CASSQTRLAAQRYEQYF
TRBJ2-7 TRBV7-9 CASSLAQGQSYEQYF
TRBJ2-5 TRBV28 CASSTRDNNPTQKTQYF
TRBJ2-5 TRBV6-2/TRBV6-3 CASSYSSRTGGPETQYF
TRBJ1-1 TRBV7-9 CASSPDIMAFF
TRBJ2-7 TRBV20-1 CSATEQTPVNEQYF
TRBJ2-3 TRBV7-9 CASSPRGSGGHTDTQYF
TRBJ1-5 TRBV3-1 CASSRGDFSNQPLHF
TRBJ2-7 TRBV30 CAWSVTSGKEQYF
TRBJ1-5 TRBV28 CASSGGPNSNQPQHF
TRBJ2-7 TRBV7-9 CASGLGWQGQDEQYF
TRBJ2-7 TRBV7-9 CASSSPGTGTYEQYF
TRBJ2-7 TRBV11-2 CASNFWGSGEQYF
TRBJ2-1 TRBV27 CASSLQGPTYNEQFF
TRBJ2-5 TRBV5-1 CASSGQNSFRGQETQYF
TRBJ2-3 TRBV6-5 CASSRKGFSTDTQYF
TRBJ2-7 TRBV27 CASSLTRWGEQYF
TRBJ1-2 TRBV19 CASSRPAGHYGYTF
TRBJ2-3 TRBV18 CASCEASTDTQYF
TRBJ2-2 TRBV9 CASTPAGGGTGELFF
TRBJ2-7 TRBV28 CASSLRGPVSYEQYF
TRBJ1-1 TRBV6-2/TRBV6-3 CASSYGAGTEAFF
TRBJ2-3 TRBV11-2 CASIQEGTGRADTQYF
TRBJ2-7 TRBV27 CASSFGALGEQYF
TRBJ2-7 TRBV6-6 CASSYSILEQYF
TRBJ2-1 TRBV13 CASSNPGLLNEQFF
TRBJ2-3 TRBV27 CASSLFLGGSTDTQYF
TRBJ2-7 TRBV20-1 CSAREGTYEQYF
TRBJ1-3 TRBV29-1 CSVGHFSGNTIYF
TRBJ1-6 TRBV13 CASSLEKTGALHF
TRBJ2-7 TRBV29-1 CSVDAEGPPYEQYF
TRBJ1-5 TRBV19 CASQGWSQPQHF
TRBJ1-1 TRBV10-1 CATGQGRNTEAFF
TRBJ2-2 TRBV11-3 CASSGGVAGPTGELFF
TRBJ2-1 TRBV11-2 CASRFSNEQFF
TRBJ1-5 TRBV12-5 CASALGVGELQHF
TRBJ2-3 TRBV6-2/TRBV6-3 CASQHWGSTDTQYF
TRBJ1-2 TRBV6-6 CASSTTGTGEAHGYTF
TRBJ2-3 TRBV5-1 CASSLGPGSGTDTQYF
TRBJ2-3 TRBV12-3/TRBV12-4 CASSQKTGRGTDTQYF
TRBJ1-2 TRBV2 CASAGSQNYGYTF
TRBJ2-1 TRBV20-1 CSARLAEYNEQFF
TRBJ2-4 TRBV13 CASSSKGQGQNIQYF
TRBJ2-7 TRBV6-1 CASSETVGSYEQYF
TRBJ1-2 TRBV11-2 CASSLDSGWFGYTF
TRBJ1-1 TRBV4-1 CAGRPETGSVMNTEAFF